This TCR beta chain is drawn from a study of technical replicates of blood from four donors. V shed 7 bases and J 4 bases; nucleotides not matched to a gene: 12. This CDR3 comprises 17 residues. In germline, CDR1 is LNHDA, CDR2 SQIVND (reference sequence). The table came from immunoSEQ multiplex PCR; TCRdb's copy has only in-frame clones and leaves some out. Of around 10,000 clones in the sample, roughly 94% were seen once. The V gene is TRBV19, the J gene TRBJ2-6, with 8 bases matching TRBD1. Sequenced: PBMCs. The clonotype comes from a human donor in good health. CDR3 DNA sequence: TGTGCCAGTACCTGGGACAGGACCCTTAGAGGGGCCAACGTCCTGACTTTC. Its protein is CASTWDRTLRGANVLTF.